Presented here are 29 T cell receptor beta chains from one specimen sequenced in a study of graft-versus-host responses after intestinal transplantation (dated by TCRdb to the early 2020s). The library was prepared using the immunoSEQ multiplex PCR assay. TCRdb carries this immuneACCESS record with in-frame sequences only. Its versions omit some clonotypes, under half of them owing to an unresolved V gene in the studies checked, with the rest unexplained. Recorded for this sample are over 100,000 clones; 90% to 95% of them occurred a single time. More than 0.1% of the sample is in the top ten clones. The sample's time point, from its label and the paper: cells obtained before transplantation from donor or recipient. The antigens of these receptors remain unknown. This material consisted of unstimulated CD4+ T cells sorted from spleen or lymph node cells, taken before intestinal transplant. All receptors derive from a human donor who received an intestinal transplant.

The rearrangement uses TRBV6-1 and TRBJ2-5, with a tentative D call TRBD2 (6 bases). The V gene lost 2 bases and the J gene lost 5 bases, with 18 bases spanning the gap. CDR3 size: 16 residues. The germline CDR1 and CDR2 sequences are MNHNS and SASEGT. The CDR3: CASSEWLWRGRETQYF. Written as DNA, the CDR3 is TGTGCCAGCAGTGAATGGCTGTGGAGGGGTAGGGAGACCCAGTACTTC.

This chain uses TRBV29-1 with TRBJ1-1; D call uncertain. Germline loops: CDR1 SQVTM, CDR2 ANQGSEA. This CDR3 contains 13 residues. V dropped 8 bases and J dropped 1 base, with 14 bases sitting between them. The CDR3 nucleotides read TGCAGCACGGAACATCTCCCGAACACTGAAGCTTTCTTT. Residues: CSTEHLPNTEAFF.

The chain uses TRBV19 and TRBJ2-1, with 8 bases lining up with TRBD2. The germline CDR1 and CDR2 sequences are LNHDA and SQIVND (reference sequence). The junction had 10 bases not matched to a gene; V was cut back by 4 bases and J by 8 bases. The CDR3 totals 15 residues. CDR3 in DNA: TGTGCCAGTAGTAACCCCGGACTAGCTTTATATGAGCAGTTCTTC. Protein product: CASSNPGLALYEQFF.

This clone was found once. The genes are TRBV7-3 and TRBJ2-2; 9 bases are shared with TRBD2. Trimming removed 5 bases from V and 7 bases from J; junction bases left unmatched: 8. The CDR3 is 15 residues long. Germline V gene data show CDR1 as SGHTA and CDR2 as FQGTGA. The CDR3 coding sequence is TGTGCCAGCAGCCTAATAGCGGGAGTTGGCGGGGAGCTGTTTTTT. This codes for CASSLIAGVGGELFF.

This chain joins TRBV5-1 and TRBJ2-3; TRBD1 is a possible D gene (6 bases). The CDR3 is 14 residues long. CDR1 and CDR2 (germline): SGHRS, YFSETQ. V was clipped by 4 bases and J by 2 bases, with 11 bases between them. The CDR3 DNA reads TGCGCCAGCAGCCCTGGACAGAACACAGATACGCAGTATTTT. Protein product: CASSPGQNTDTQYF. Full variable domain (remainder filled in from reference TRBV5-1 and TRBJ2-3): KAGVTQTPRYLIKTRGQQVTLSCSPISGHRSVSWYQQTPGQGLQFLFEYFSETQRNKGNFPGRFSGRQFSNSRSEMNVSTLELGDSALYLCASSPGQNTDTQYFGPGTRLTVL.

The chain recombines TRBV7-3 with TRBJ2-7; either TRBD1 or TRBD2 may fit D (5 bases each). The CDR3 is 15 residues long. The V and J ends lost 4 bases and 3 bases respectively, with 16 bases between them. Germline loops: CDR1 SGHTA, CDR2 FQGTGA. The DNA of the CDR3 is TGTGCCAGCAGCTCTTCCCCCGGGACGGTCTACGAGCAGTACTTC. This sequence encodes CASSSSPGTVYEQYF.

The chain carries TRBV19 and TRBJ1-1, with no clear D. CDR1 LNHDA and CDR2 SQIVND come from the germline V gene (reference sequence). V was trimmed by 4 bases and J by 0 bases, leaving 12 bases between them. CDR3 length equals 15 residues. CDR3 protein: CASSNVAGMNTEAFF. CDR3 coding DNA: TGTGCCAGTAGTAATGTCGCGGGAATGAACACTGAAGCTTTCTTT.

The chain employs TRBV6-6 and TRBJ1-2; the D gene is possibly TRBD1 (6 bases). Trimming left V 3 bases short and J 6 bases short, with 11 bases between. This CDR3 has 13 residues. The germline CDR1 and CDR2 sequences are MNHNY and SVGAGI (reference sequence). The CDR3 region has the DNA TGTGCCAGCAGTTATGACAGGTCGGATGGCTACACCTTC. Its translation: CASSYDRSDGYTF.

The rearrangement links TRBV2 to TRBJ2-7; perhaps D is TRBD1 or TRBD2 (6 bases each). The CDR3 has 15 amino acids. The germline V and J ends were trimmed by 8 bases and 4 bases, with 21 bases remaining between them. The germline gives CDR1 SNHLY, CDR2 FYNNEI. The CDR3 DNA is TGTGCCAGCCACCCGGGGGCAGTTGGACCATACGAGCAGTACTTC. It codes for CASHPGAVGPYEQYF.

The rearrangement links TRBV29-1 to TRBJ1-2, with D possibly matching TRBD1 (6 bases). The V gene lost 6 bases and the J gene lost 9 bases, with 14 bases spanning the gap. The CDR3 sequence is 11 residues long. Germline CDR1 and CDR2: SQVTM and ANQGSEA. The CDR3 sequence: CSVTTGKSYTF. CDR3 in DNA: TGCAGCGTGACCACAGGGAAGAGCTACACCTTC.

The chain couples TRBV11-2 to TRBJ2-3, with 10 bases aligning to TRBD1. The V and J ends lost 5 bases and 2 bases, in that order; junction bases with no gene match: 7. Germline V lookup: CDR1 SGHAT, CDR2 FQNNGV. The CDR3 consists of 16 residues. The CDR3: CASSPRDRGLTDTQYF. For the CDR3, the DNA is TGTGCCAGCAGCCCCCGGGACAGGGGACTCACAGATACGCAGTATTTT.

The chain employs TRBV7-9 and TRBJ2-7, with 9 bases identical to TRBD1. Germline lookup yields CDR1 SEHNR and CDR2 FQNEAQ (reference sequence). The CDR3 runs 14 residues. V lost 3 bases, J lost 5 bases, and 5 bases stayed unmatched. CDR3 sequence reads: CASSFGTGSHEQYF. The CDR3, as DNA: TGTGCCAGCAGCTTCGGGACAGGGTCGCACGAGCAGTACTTC.

The chain has TRBV7-2 and TRBJ1-2; D unclear. The CDR3 has 15 residues. Trimming shortened V by 2 bases and J by 4 bases, and 14 bases separated the two germline ends. CDR1 is SGHTA and CDR2 is FQGNSA in the germline V gene. The CDR3 bases are TGTGCCAGCAGCTTACCCCCTGCCCCAAGCTATGGCTACACCTTC. This translates into CASSLPPAPSYGYTF.

V gene TRBV6-5 combines with J gene TRBJ2-7; D not resolved. V lost 2 bases, J lost 5 bases, and 10 bases lay in between. The CDR3 extends over 13 amino acids. Germline lookup yields CDR1 MNHEY and CDR2 SVGAGI. The CDR3 loop reads CASSYDPVNEQYF. In DNA form, the CDR3 reads TGTGCCAGCAGTTACGACCCCGTGAACGAGCAGTACTTC.

The chain uses TRBV20-1 and TRBJ2-2; the D gene is possibly TRBD2 (5 bases). V lost 3 bases and J lost 13, with 12 bases in between. The CDR3 extends over 11 amino acids. Per germline, CDR1 DFQATT and CDR2 SNEGSKA (reference sequence). The CDR3 DNA reads TGCAGTGCTAGTCTCCGGGGTAGGCTGTTTTTT. Encoded protein: CSASLRGRLFF.

The J gene is TRBJ1-2, the V gene TRBV29-1; 9 bases match TRBD1. The CDR3 extends over 12 amino acids. The germline CDR1 and CDR2 sequences are SQVTM and ANQGSEA. The V and J ends lost 7 bases and 4 bases, in that order; junction bases with no gene match: 4. This CDR3 reads CSASGQGYGYTF. The CDR3, as DNA: TGCAGCGCATCGGGACAGGGCTATGGCTACACCTTC.

V usage is TRBV6-5 and J usage is TRBJ2-7; the match to TRBD2 covers 10 bases. CDR1 is MNHEY, CDR2 SVGAGI, per germline. The ends lost 7 bases at V and 3 bases at J; junction bases unmatched: 9. The CDR3 has 15 residues. CDR3 coding DNA: TGTGCCAGCACTGGGATGAGCGGGAGGGGCTACGAGCAGTACTTC. Its translation: CASTGMSGRGYEQYF.

The chain joins TRBV5-1 to TRBJ2-1; TRBD2 agrees at 8 bases. The ends lost 1 base at V and 4 bases at J; junction bases unmatched: 1. The CDR3 has 14 residues. Per the germline V gene, CDR1 is SGHRS and CDR2 is YFSETQ. For the CDR3, the DNA is TGCGCCAGCAGCTTGCGGGAGGGGTACAATGAGCAGTTCTTC. Protein sequence: CASSLREGYNEQFF.

V usage is TRBV7-9 and J usage is TRBJ1-2, with no clear D. From germline, CDR1 is SEHNR and CDR2 FQNEAQ (reference sequence). V lost 5 bases, J lost 8 bases, and 15 bases lay in between. The CDR3 runs to 13 residues. CDR3 DNA sequence: TGTGCCAGCAGCCCGGGATCTTTCTCAGGCTACACCTTC. This translates into CASSPGSFSGYTF.

The J gene is TRBJ1-1, the V gene TRBV21-1. TRBV21-1 has pseudogene status. The CDR3 contains 14 residues. The CDR3: CASSKFRWWTEAFF. The CDR3 nucleotides are TGTGCCAGCAGCAAATTTCGATGGTGGACTGAAGCTTTCTTT.

The chain links TRBV5-6 to TRBJ1-2, with D possibly matching TRBD1 (5 bases). This CDR3 is built from 16 residues. Trimming cost V 0 bases and J 2 bases, with 14 bases left between them. The germline V gene has CDR1 SGHDT and CDR2 YYEEEE. CDR3 amino acids: CASSLGGGGRNYGYTF. The DNA of the CDR3 is TGTGCCAGCAGCTTGGGGGGCGGGGGTCGGAACTATGGCTACACCTTC.

The chain has TRBV2 and TRBJ1-1; D gene uncertain. From germline, CDR1 is SNHLY and CDR2 FYNNEI. CDR3 length: 14 amino acids. V lost 5 bases and J 4 bases, leaving 14 bases between the germline ends. The CDR3 reads CASSSAQVTTEAFF. The CDR3 DNA sequence: TGTGCCAGCAGTTCAGCGCAGGTAACCACTGAAGCTTTCTTT.

This clone was observed a few times. This sequence joins TRBV20-1 and TRBJ1-2; D uncertain. The CDR3 extends over 10 amino acids. Between the trimmed V and J ends, which lost 2 bases and 4 bases, there was a span of 2 bases. In germline, CDR1 is DFQATT, CDR2 SNEGSKA (reference sequence). The CDR3, as DNA: TGCAGTGCTAGACTCTATGGCTACACCTTC. Amino acids: CSARLYGYTF.

The CDR3 sequence is CASSQPGVSGNTIYF. The CDR3 nucleotides are TGTGCCAGCAGTCAACCGGGGGTATCTGGAAACACCATATATTTT. The chain is built from TRBV28 and TRBJ1-3; maybe TRBD1 (5 bases). The CDR3 is made up of 15 amino acids. Trimming took 5 bases from V and 1 from J, leaving 12 bases between them. The V gene's germline CDR1 is MDHEN and CDR2 SYDVKM.

On this clone: The sample contains more than one DNA sequence encoding this CDR3. The rearrangement joins TRBV19 to TRBJ1-4; D is uncertain. Germline assignment: CDR1 LNHDA and CDR2 SQIVND (reference sequence). CDR3 length: 14 amino acids. V lost 1 base, J lost 0 bases, and 3 bases lay in between. CDR3 in DNA: TGTGCCAGTAGTATAGGGGCAACTAATGAAAAACTGTTTTTT. Protein: CASSIGATNEKLFF.

The V and J genes are TRBV30 and TRBJ2-1, with D unclear. Trimming left V 0 bases short and J 9 bases short, with 6 bases between. CDR1 is GTSNPN, CDR2 SVGIG, per germline (reference sequence). This CDR3 is 11 amino acids long. CDR3 amino acids: CAWSVRVEQFF. CDR3 in DNA: TGTGCCTGGAGTGTCCGGGTTGAGCAGTTCTTC.

The CDR3 DNA sequence: TGCGCCAGCAGAGTTGAACCCCATTGGGTAACAAATATGGGCACTGAAGCTTTCTTT. This gives the protein CASRVEPHWVTNMGTEAFF. The chain links TRBV5-1 to TRBJ1-1; D not certain. Trimming removed 5 bases at V and 4 bases at J, with 30 bases between. The CDR3 loop spans 19 amino acids. Germline V gene data show CDR1 as SGHRS and CDR2 as YFSETQ.

The genes are TRBV6-1 and TRBJ2-5; TRBD2 aligns across 10 bases. Judging by the DNA end, TRBJ2-7 fits better; the J call may be wrong. CDR3 size: 15 residues. CDR1 is MNHNS, CDR2 SASEGT, per germline. CDR3 residues: CASSDTGLAYDEQYF. CDR3 bases: TGTGCCAGCAGTGACACGGGACTAGCGTACGACGAGCAGTACTTC.

The rearrangement uses TRBV2 and TRBJ1-5, with a tentative D call TRBD1 (5 bases). Germline CDR1 reads SNHLY; CDR2 reads FYNNEI. Trimming removed 4 bases from V and 2 bases from J, with 12 bases in between. The CDR3 spans 15 residues. CDR3 in amino acids: CASSGSGLGNQPQHF. As DNA, the CDR3 is TGTGCCAGCAGTGGGTCGGGGCTTGGCAATCAGCCCCAGCATTTT.